A selection of T cell receptor beta chains follows, all from one sample in a study of CD8+ T cells in alopecia areata. The protocol was immunoSEQ multiplex PCR, while the TCRdb copy is restricted to in-frame clones and leaves out a portion. The sample shows about 91,000 clones, 35% to 50% of them seen only once. The material sequenced was CD4+ T cells sorted from blood. The receptors were sampled from a human donor with alopecia areata. Both conserved end residues are part of each CDR3. D genes are given only for firm matches. Not every row has a clone size; where given, it reads once, few, many or a size class.

j_call | d_call | clone_size | v_call | cdr3_aa | cdr3_nt
TRBJ2-7 | - | - | TRBV5-1 | CASSPGTPPYEQYF | TGCGCCAGCAGCCCCGGGACACCCCCCTACGAGCAGTACTTC
TRBJ2-2 | - | - | TRBV28 | CASTFGGGNTGELFF | TGTGCCAGTACTTTCGGGGGAGGGAACACCGGGGAGCTGTTTTTT
TRBJ2-5 | - | - | TRBV30 | CAVGLGETQYF | TGTGCCGTAGGTCTTGGGGAGACCCAGTACTTC
TRBJ2-1 | - | few | TRBV25-1 | CASSDFNRGDEQFF | TGTGCCAGCAGTGATTTCAATAGGGGTGATGAGCAGTTCTTC
TRBJ2-1 | TRBD1 | - | TRBV30 | CAWSPGQGYNEQFF | TGTGCCTGGAGTCCGGGACAGGGATACAATGAGCAGTTCTTC
TRBJ2-7 | - | - | TRBV29-1 | CSVNLRPYEQYF | TGCAGCGTTAATCTACGCCCCTACGAGCAGTACTTC
TRBJ2-4 | TRBD1 | once | TRBV30 | CAWSEHRGAKNIQYF | TGTGCCTGGAGTGAGCACAGGGGGGCCAAAAACATTCAGTACTTC
TRBJ2-3 | TRBD2 | - | TRBV29-1 | CSVDGGGADTQYF | TGCAGCGTTGATGGGGGAGGGGCAGATACGCAGTATTTT
TRBJ2-3 | - | - | TRBV5-1 | CASSKQEGTDTQYF | TGCGCCAGCAGCAAACAGGAGGGCACAGATACGCAGTATTTT
TRBJ2-7 | - | - | TRBV28 | CASSLYSYEQYF | TGTGCCAGCAGTTTATATAGCTACGAGCAGTACTTC
TRBJ2-5 | TRBD1 | - | TRBV29-1 | CSVVKQGNQETQYF | TGCAGCGTAGTAAAACAGGGGAACCAAGAGACCCAGTACTTC
TRBJ2-5 | - | - | TRBV13 | CASSFGGEETQYF | TGTGCCAGCAGCTTCGGCGGGGAAGAGACCCAGTACTTC
TRBJ2-1 | TRBD1 | - | TRBV7-2 | CASSLVTGWHNEQFF | TGTGCCAGCAGCTTAGTGACAGGGTGGCACAATGAGCAGTTCTTC
TRBJ2-7 | TRBD2 | few | TRBV29-1 | CSVVGGSSYEQYF | TGCAGCGTTGTCGGCGGGAGCTCCTACGAGCAGTACTTC
TRBJ2-3 | - | - | TRBV28 | CASTKGGYTDTQYF | TGTGCCAGCACTAAGGGGGGGTACACAGATACGCAGTATTTT
TRBJ2-7 | - | - | TRBV28 | CASSLSVRPYEQYF | TGTGCCAGCAGTTTAAGCGTAAGACCCTACGAGCAGTACTTC
TRBJ2-1 | - | - | TRBV10-2 | CASSLSSPFNEQFF | TGCGCCAGCAGTTTATCCAGTCCGTTCAATGAGCAGTTCTTC
TRBJ2-3 | - | - | TRBV6-5 | CASRTRHYTDTQYF | TGTGCCAGCAGGACAAGGCACTACACAGATACGCAGTATTTT
TRBJ1-5 | - | - | TRBV28 | CASRPDPLANQPQHF | TGTGCCAGCAGGCCTGACCCACTCGCGAATCAGCCCCAGCATTTT
TRBJ2-1 | TRBD2 | few | TRBV29-1 | CSVSSGGAGEQFF | TGCAGCGTCTCTAGCGGGGGGGCCGGCGAGCAGTTCTTC
TRBJ2-3 | - | - | TRBV29-1 | CSVVPSRDTQYF | TGCAGCGTTGTTCCTTCCCGAGATACGCAGTATTTT
TRBJ1-1 | - | few | TRBV29-1 | CSVVSQVNTEAFF | TGCAGCGTTGTCAGTCAAGTGAACACTGAAGCTTTCTTT
TRBJ1-5 | - | - | TRBV7-7 | CASSKQFGQPQHF | TGTGCCAGCAGCAAACAATTTGGCCAGCCCCAGCATTTT
TRBJ1-1 | - | - | TRBV5-1 | CASSKDLTGSNTEAFF | TGCGCCAGCAGCAAGGACTTAACAGGGTCGAACACTGAAGCTTTCTTT
TRBJ2-1 | TRBD1 | few | TRBV25-1 | CASSAGQGTGNEQFF | TGTGCCAGCAGTGCCGGACAGGGGACAGGGAATGAGCAGTTCTTC
TRBJ2-3 | - | few | TRBV29-1 | CSVPGGPTSTDTQYF | TGCAGCGTTCCAGGGGGGCCAACGAGCACAGATACGCAGTATTTT
TRBJ2-1 | TRBD2 | few | TRBV29-1 | CSVAGTSHNEQFF | TGCAGCGTGGCCGGGACTAGCCACAATGAGCAGTTCTTC
TRBJ2-1 | - | - | TRBV29-1 | CSVFTSSYNEQFF | TGCAGCGTTTTTACTAGCTCCTACAATGAGCAGTTCTTC
TRBJ2-1 | - | - | TRBV11-2 | CASSLGSGDRGNEQFF | TGTGCCAGCAGCTTAGGGTCTGGGGATAGAGGCAATGAGCAGTTCTTC
TRBJ1-1 | TRBD1 | - | TRBV29-1 | CSVEVGGTGTEAFF | TGCAGCGTTGAAGTAGGCGGGACAGGCACTGAAGCTTTCTTT
TRBJ2-3 | TRBD1 | - | TRBV27 | CASTELGQLRLDTQYF | TGTGCCAGCACTGAATTGGGACAGTTAAGGTTAGATACGCAGTATTTT